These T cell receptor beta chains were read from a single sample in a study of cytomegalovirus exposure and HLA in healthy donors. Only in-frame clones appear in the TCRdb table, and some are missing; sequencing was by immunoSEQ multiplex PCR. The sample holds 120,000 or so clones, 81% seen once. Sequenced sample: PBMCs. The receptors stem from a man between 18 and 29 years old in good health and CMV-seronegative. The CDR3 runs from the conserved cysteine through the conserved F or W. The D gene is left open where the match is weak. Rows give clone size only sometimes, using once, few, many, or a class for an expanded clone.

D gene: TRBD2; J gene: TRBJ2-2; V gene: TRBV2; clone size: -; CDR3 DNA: TGTGCCAGCAAGGCTAGCGGGGGGAGATCGAACACCGGGGAGCTGTTTTTT; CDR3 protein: CASKASGGRSNTGELFF
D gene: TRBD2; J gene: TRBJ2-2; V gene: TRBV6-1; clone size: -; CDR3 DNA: TGTGCCAGCAGGCGGGGGGGGAACACCGGGGAGCTGTTTTTT; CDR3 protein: CASRRGGNTGELFF
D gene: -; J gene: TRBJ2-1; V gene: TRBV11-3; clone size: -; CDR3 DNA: TGTGCCAGCAGGTCGTACCTCACCGGTGAGCAGTTCTTC; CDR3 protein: CASRSYLTGEQFF
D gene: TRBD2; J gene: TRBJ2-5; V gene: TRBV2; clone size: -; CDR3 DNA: TGTGCCTCCCAAAAGCGGGGGGAGACCCAGTACTTC; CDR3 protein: CASQKRGETQYF
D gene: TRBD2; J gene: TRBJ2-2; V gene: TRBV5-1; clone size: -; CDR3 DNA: TGCGCCAGCAGCCCCCTGGGGGTCGGGGGGGCCTCGAACACCGGAGAGCTGTTTTTT; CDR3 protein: CASSPLGVGGASNTGELFF
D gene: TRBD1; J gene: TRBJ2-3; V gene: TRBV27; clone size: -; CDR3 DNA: TGTGCCAGCAGTTTTACCGTACCGTCCTGGACAGGGGCGGAAGATACGCAGTATTTT; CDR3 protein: CASSFTVPSWTGAEDTQYF
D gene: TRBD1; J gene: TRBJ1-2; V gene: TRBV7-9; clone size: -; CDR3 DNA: TGTGCCAGCAGCTTACCGGGACAGGGGCCAAACTATGGCTACACCTTC; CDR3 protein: CASSLPGQGPNYGYTF
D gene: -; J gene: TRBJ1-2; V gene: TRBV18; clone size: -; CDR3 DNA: TGTGCCAGCTCACCACGGGGAGGGGAGGATGGCTACACCTTC; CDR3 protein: CASSPRGGEDGYTF
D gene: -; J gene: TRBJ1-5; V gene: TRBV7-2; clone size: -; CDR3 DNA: TGTGCCAGCAGCTTAGCGCGTCATCAGCCCCAGCATTTT; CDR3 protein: CASSLARHQPQHF
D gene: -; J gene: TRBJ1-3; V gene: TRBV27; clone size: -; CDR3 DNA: TGTGCCAGCAGTTTACTTTCTGGAAACACCATATATTTT; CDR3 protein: CASSLLSGNTIYF
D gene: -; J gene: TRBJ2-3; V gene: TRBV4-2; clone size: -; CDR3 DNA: TGTGCCAGCAGCCGGGAGCGGGCGGCCTCGGGCACAGATACGCAGTATTTT; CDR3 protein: CASSRERAASGTDTQYF
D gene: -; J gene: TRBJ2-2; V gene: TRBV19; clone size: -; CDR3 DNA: TGTGCCAGTCAGTCAACCGGGGAGCTGTTTTTT; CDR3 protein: CASQSTGELFF
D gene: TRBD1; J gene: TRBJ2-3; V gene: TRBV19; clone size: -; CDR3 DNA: TGTGCCAGTAGTATCACAGGGGCCACAGATACGCAGTATTTT; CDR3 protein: CASSITGATDTQYF
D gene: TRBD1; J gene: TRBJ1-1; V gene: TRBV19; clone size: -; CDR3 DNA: TGTGCCAGTACTCTGACAGGGGACACTGAAGCTTTCTTT; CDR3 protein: CASTLTGDTEAFF
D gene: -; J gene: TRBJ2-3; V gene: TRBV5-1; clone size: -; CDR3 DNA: TGCGCCAGCAGCTTGGCCTTGCAGAACACAGATACGCAGTATTTT; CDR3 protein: CASSLALQNTDTQYF
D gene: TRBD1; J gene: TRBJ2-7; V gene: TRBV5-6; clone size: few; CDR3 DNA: TGTGCCAGCAGCGACCCGGGACAGGGGGCCTACGAGCAGTACTTC; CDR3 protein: CASSDPGQGAYEQYF
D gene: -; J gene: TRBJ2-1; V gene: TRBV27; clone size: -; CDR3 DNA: TGTGCCAGCAGTTTGACTAGTGTCAATGAGCAGTTCTTC; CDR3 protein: CASSLTSVNEQFF
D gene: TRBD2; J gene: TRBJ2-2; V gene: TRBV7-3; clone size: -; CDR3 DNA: TGTGCCAGCAGCGCTTCTCTAGCGGGGGTAGGGACCGGGGAGCTGTTTTTT; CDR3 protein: CASSASLAGVGTGELFF
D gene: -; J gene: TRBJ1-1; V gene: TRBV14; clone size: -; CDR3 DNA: TGTGCCAGCAGCCTTCAAGGCGGAATCATGAACACTGAAGCTTTCTTT; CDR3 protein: CASSLQGGIMNTEAFF
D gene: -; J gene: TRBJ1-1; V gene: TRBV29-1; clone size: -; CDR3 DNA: TGCAGCGCCATGAACACTGAAGCTTTCTTT; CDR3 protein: CSAMNTEAFF
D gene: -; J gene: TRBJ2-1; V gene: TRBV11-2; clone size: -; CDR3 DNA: TGTGCCAGCAGCGATCCAAAGCGGAACAATGAGCAGTTCTTC; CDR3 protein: CASSDPKRNNEQFF
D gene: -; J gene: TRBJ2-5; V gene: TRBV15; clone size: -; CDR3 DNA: TGTGCCACCAGCAGGGCTAAGGGGGGGCAAGAGACCCAGTACTTC; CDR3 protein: CATSRAKGGQETQYF
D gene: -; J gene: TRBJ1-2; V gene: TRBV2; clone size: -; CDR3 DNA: TGTGCCAGCTCGGGGGATGGCTACACCTTC; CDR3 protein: CASSGDGYTF
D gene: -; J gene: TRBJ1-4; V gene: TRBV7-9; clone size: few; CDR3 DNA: TGTGCCAGCAGCTTAGGAACGGGTGGGGAAAAACTGTTTTTT; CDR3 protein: CASSLGTGGEKLFF
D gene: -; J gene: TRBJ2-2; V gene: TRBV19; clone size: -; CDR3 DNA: TGTGCCAGTAGTGGGGGGATAACAAGGGAGCTGTTTTTT; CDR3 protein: CASSGGITRELFF
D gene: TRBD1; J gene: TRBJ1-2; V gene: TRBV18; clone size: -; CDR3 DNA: TGTGCCAGCTCACCCGGGACAGGGGATGGTGGCTACACCTTC; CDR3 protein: CASSPGTGDGGYTF
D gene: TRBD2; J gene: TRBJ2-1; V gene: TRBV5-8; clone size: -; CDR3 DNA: TGTGCCAGCAGCCTACTAGCGGGGTCCTACAATGAGCAGTTCTTC; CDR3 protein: CASSLLAGSYNEQFF
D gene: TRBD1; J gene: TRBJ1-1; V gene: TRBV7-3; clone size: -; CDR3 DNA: TGTGCCAGCAGCTTAATGGGACAGGGAGAAGCTTTCTTT; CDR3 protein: CASSLMGQGEAFF
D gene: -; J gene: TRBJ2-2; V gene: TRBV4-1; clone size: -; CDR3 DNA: TGCGCCAGCAGCCAGCTAACGAACGGGGAGCTGTTTTTT; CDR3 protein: CASSQLTNGELFF
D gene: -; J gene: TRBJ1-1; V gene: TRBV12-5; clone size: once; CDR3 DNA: TGTGCTAGTGGTTTGCCACCCCGACAATCGAACACTGAAGCTTTCTTT; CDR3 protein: CASGLPPRQSNTEAFF
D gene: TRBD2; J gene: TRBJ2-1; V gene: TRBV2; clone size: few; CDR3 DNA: TGTGCCAGCACCGGGGGGGACCTCGGTGAGCAGTTCTTC; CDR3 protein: CASTGGDLGEQFF
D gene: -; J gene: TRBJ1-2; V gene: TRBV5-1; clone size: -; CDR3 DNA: TGCGCCAGCAGCTTGATCCCAGCTAACTATGGCTACACCTTC; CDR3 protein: CASSLIPANYGYTF
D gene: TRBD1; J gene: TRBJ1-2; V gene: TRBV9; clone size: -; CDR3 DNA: TGTGCCAGCAGCGTTGATCGGGACAGGTCCTATGGCTACACCTTC; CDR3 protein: CASSVDRDRSYGYTF
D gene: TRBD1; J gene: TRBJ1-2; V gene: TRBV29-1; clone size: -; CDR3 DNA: TGCAGCGTTGATGCAGGGGGGAACTATGGCTACACCTTC; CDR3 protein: CSVDAGGNYGYTF
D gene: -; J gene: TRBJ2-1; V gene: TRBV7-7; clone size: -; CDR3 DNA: TGTGCCAGCAGCTTTACAGATTACAATGAGCAGTTCTTC; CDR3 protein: CASSFTDYNEQFF
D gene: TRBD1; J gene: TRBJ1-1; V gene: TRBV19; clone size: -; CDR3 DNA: TGTGCCAGTAGTATGGAGGGGGCCATCATGAACACTGAAGCTTTCTTT; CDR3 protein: CASSMEGAIMNTEAFF
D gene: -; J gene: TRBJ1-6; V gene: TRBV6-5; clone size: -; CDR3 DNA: TGTGCCAGCAGCCCCTACAGTAATAATTCACCCCTCCACTTT; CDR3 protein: CASSPYSNNSPLHF
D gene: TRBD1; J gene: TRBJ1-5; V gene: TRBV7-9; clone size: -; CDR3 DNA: TGTGCCAGCAGCTTAGCGGGGACAGGGAATCAGCCCCAGCATTTT; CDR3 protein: CASSLAGTGNQPQHF
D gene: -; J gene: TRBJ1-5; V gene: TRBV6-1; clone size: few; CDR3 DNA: TGTGCCGGGGCCTCGTACAATCAGCCCCAGCATTTT; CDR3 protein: CAGASYNQPQHF
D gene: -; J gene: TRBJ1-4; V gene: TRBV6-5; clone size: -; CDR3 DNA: TGTGCCAGCAGTAGGACAGATAATGAAAAACTGTTTTTT; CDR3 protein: CASSRTDNEKLFF
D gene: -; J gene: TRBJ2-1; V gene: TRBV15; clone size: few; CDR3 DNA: TGTGCCACCAGCAGAGATCGTGGAGCCGATGAGCAGTTCTTC; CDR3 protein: CATSRDRGADEQFF
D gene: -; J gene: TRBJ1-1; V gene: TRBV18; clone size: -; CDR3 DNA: TGTGCCAGCTCACCAGGGGGGGCGGCTGAAGCTTTCTTT; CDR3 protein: CASSPGGAAEAFF
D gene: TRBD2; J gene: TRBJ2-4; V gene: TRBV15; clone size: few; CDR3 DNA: TGTGCCACCAGCAGAAAACCGGGACTAGCGGGGGGACTAGCCAAAAACATTCAGTACTTC; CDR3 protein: CATSRKPGLAGGLAKNIQYF
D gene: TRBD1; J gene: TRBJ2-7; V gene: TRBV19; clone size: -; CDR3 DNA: TGTGCCAGTAGTGCCTCGGGACAGGGGTTCTACGAGCAGTACTTC; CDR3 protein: CASSASGQGFYEQYF
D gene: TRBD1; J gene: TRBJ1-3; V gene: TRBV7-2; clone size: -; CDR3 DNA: TGTGCCAGCAGCTCAGGACAGGGCGAGGAAAACACCATATATTTT; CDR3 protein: CASSSGQGEENTIYF
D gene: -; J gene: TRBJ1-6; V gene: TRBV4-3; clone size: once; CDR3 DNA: TGCGCCAGCAGCCAAGATGGGGCTTTGGCTTCACCCCTCCACTTT; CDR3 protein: CASSQDGALASPLHF
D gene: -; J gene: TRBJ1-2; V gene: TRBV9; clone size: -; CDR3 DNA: TGTGCCAGCAGCGTAAGCGAGGGATACTATGGCTACACCTTC; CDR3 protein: CASSVSEGYYGYTF
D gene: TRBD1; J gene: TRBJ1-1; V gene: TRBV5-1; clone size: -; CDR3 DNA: TGCGCCAGCAGCTTGGATACAGGGGGCACTGAAGCTTTCTTT; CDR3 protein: CASSLDTGGTEAFF
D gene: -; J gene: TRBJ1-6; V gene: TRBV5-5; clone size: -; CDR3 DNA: TGTGCCAGCATCCGGATTCCACAGAATAATTCACCCCTCCACTTT; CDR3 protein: CASIRIPQNNSPLHF
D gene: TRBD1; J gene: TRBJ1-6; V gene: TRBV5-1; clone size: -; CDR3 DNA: TGCGCCAGCAGCTTGGGTGGTAGGGGGCAGCGTAATTCACCCCTCCACTTT; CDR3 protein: CASSLGGRGQRNSPLHF
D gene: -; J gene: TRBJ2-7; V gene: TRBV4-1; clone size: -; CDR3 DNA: TGCGCCAGCAGCCAAGTTTCGGCCTACGAGCAGTACTTC; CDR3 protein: CASSQVSAYEQYF
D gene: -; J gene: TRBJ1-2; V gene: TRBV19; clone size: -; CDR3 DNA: TGTGCCAGTAGTATAGAACAGAGCTCTAATTGGTATGGCTACACCTTC; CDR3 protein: CASSIEQSSNWYGYTF
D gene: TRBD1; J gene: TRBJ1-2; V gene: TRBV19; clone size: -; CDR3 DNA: TGTGCCAGTAGACCGACAGGGGCTAACTATGGCTACACCTTC; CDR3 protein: CASRPTGANYGYTF
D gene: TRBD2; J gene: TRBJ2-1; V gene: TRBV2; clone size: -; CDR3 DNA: TGTGCCAGCATAACCGGGGGGGCCGGTGAGCAGTTCTTC; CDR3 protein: CASITGGAGEQFF
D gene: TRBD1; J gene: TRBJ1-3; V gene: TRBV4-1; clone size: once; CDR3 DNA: TGCGCCAGCAGCCAAGGGACAGGGGTGGGAAACACCATATATTTT; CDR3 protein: CASSQGTGVGNTIYF
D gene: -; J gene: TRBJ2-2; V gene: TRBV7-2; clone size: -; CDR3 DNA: TGTGCCAGCAGCCTACTACTGCTCGGGGAGCTGTTTTTT; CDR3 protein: CASSLLLLGELFF
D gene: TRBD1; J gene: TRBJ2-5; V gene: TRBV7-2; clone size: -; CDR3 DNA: TGTGCCAGCAGCTTGACAGGGGCCCAAGAGACCCAGTACTTC; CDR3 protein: CASSLTGAQETQYF
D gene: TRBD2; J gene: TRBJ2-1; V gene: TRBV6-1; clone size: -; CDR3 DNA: TGTGCCAGCAGGCGGACTAGCGGGATTCTGAATGAGCAGTTCTTC; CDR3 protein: CASRRTSGILNEQFF
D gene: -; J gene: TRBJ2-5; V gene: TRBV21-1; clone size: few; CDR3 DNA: TGTGCCAGCAGCAAAACGACGGGACTAGCGGGGACCCAAGAGACCCAGTACTTC; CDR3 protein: CASSKTTGLAGTQETQYF